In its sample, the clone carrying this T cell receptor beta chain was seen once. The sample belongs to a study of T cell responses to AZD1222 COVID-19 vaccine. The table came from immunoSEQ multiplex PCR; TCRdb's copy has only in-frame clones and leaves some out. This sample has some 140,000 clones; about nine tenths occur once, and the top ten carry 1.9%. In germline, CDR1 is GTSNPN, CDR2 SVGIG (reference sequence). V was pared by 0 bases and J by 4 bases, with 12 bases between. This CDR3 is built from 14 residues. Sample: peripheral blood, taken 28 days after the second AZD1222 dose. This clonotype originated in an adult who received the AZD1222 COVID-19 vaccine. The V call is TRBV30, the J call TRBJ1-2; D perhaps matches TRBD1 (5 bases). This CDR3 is CAWSVQAVGYGYTF. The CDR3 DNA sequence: TGTGCCTGGAGTGTACAGGCAGTGGGCTATGGCTACACCTTC.